Listed below are T cell receptor beta chains from one sample, sequenced in a study of T cell responses to AZD1222 COVID-19 vaccine. Clones were read by immunoSEQ multiplex PCR, and TCRdb kept only the in-frame ones, dropping some. Of tens of thousands of clones listed, just over 85% are singletons. The sample in question was peripheral blood, obtained 28 days after the second AZD1222 dose. The receptors here all came from an adult who received the AZD1222 COVID-19 vaccine. CDR3s include the opening cysteine and the closing phenylalanine or tryptophan. Fields, in order: D gene, V gene, J gene, CDR3 protein, CDR3 DNA. A D gene is named only where the DNA matches it firmly.

D: TRBD1; V: TRBV19; J: TRBJ2-1; CDR3: CASSSRDRGIDEQFF; DNA: TGTGCCAGTAGTAGCCGGGACAGGGGGATTGATGAGCAGTTCTTC
D: NA; V: TRBV27; J: TRBJ2-7; CDR3: CASSFTGSYEQYF; DNA: TGTGCCAGCAGTTTCACCGGGAGCTACGAGCAGTACTTC
D: NA; V: TRBV6-4; J: TRBJ2-3; CDR3: CASSEAGPTTQYF; DNA: TGTGCCAGCAGTGAAGCGGGCCCTACGACGCAGTATTTT
D: NA; V: TRBV5-8; J: TRBJ2-5; CDR3: CASRRRTALQETQYF; DNA: TGTGCCAGCAGACGAAGGACAGCTCTTCAAGAGACCCAGTACTTC
D: NA; V: TRBV11-2; J: TRBJ1-1; CDR3: CASSLTRYEAFF; DNA: TGTGCCAGCAGCCTAACCCGTTATGAAGCTTTCTTT
D: NA; V: TRBV7-9; J: TRBJ1-1; CDR3: CASSLARNTEAFF; DNA: TGTGCCAGCAGCTTAGCGCGTAACACTGAAGCTTTCTTT
D: TRBD2; V: TRBV2; J: TRBJ2-3; CDR3: CASNRGGATTDTQYF; DNA: TGTGCCAGCAACCGGGGGGGGGCAACAACAGATACGCAGTATTTT
D: NA; V: TRBV7-2; J: TRBJ2-3; CDR3: CASSLPVVDTQYF; DNA: TGTGCCAGCAGCTTACCGGTAGTAGATACGCAGTATTTT
D: TRBD1; V: TRBV19; J: TRBJ2-5; CDR3: CASSMGQQETQYF; DNA: TGTGCCAGTAGTATGGGACAGCAAGAGACCCAGTACTTC
D: TRBD1; V: TRBV6-5; J: TRBJ2-7; CDR3: CASNEPGQNYEQYF; DNA: TGTGCCAGCAACGAACCGGGACAGAACTACGAGCAGTACTTC
D: NA; V: TRBV3-1/TRBV3-2; J: TRBJ1-1; CDR3: CASSQVVGTEAFF; DNA: TGTGCCAGCAGCCAAGTGGTGGGGACTGAAGCTTTCTTT
D: NA; V: TRBV11-3; J: TRBJ2-2; CDR3: CASSWGPTGVFGELFF; DNA: TGTGCCAGCAGCTGGGGCCCGACGGGAGTATTCGGGGAGCTGTTTTTT
D: TRBD1; V: TRBV5-7; J: TRBJ2-7; CDR3: CASSRERDRRYERQYF; DNA: TGTGCCAGCAGCCGGGAACGGGACAGAAGATACGAGCGGCAGTACTTC
D: NA; V: TRBV18; J: TRBJ2-1; CDR3: CASSPTGGSSYNEQFF; DNA: TGTGCCAGCTCACCAACCGGAGGGAGCTCCTACAATGAGCAGTTCTTC
D: TRBD2; V: TRBV2; J: TRBJ2-2; CDR3: CASSPTAGLAGAGTGELFF; DNA: TGTGCCAGCAGTCCTACAGCGGGACTAGCGGGAGCGGGGACCGGGGAGCTGTTTTTT
D: NA; V: TRBV2; J: TRBJ1-4; CDR3: CASSVWTENEKLFF; DNA: TGTGCCAGCAGTGTTTGGACAGAGAATGAAAAACTGTTTTTT